The 9 T cell receptor beta chains below come from one sample, sequenced in a study of T cells expressing NK-cell markers. Using the 5' RACE reads, TCRdb records one entry per CDR3 protein without DNA. The sample features 200,000 to 300,000 distinct CDR3 sequences, with roughly 4.2% in its top ten. Sequencing was performed on blood T cells: a sorted CD56 or NKG2C T cell subset, CD4+ or CD8+ T cells, or bulk PBMC T cells (not recorded which). Receptors were obtained from a woman aged 18-69 years in good health.

The chain combines TRBV6-5 with TRBJ1-2; TCRdb returns TRBD1, unconfirmable since there is no DNA. The germline V gene encodes CDR1 MNHEY and CDR2 SVGAGI. CDR3 length equals 15 residues. This chain's CDR3 is CASSYSLQGHYGYTF.

The V call is TRBV6-5, the J call TRBJ1-4; TCRdb gives TRBD1 as the D gene, but with no DNA this cannot be confirmed. Per germline, CDR1 MNHEY and CDR2 SVGAGI. The CDR3 has 15 amino acids. CDR3 region: CASSNSPGFNEKLFF.

The CDR3 is CASSQVGSGGPPPADTQYF. The gene calls are TRBV14 and TRBJ2-3; as DNA is missing, the TRBD2 call by TCRdb cannot be tested. Germline CDR1 SGHDN, CDR2 FVKESK. CDR3 length: 19 amino acids. Together with reference TRBV14 and TRBJ2-3, the CDR3 gives the full variable domain: EAGVTQFPSHSVIEKGQTVTLRCDPISGHDNLYWYRRVMGKEIKFLLHFVKESKQDESGMPNNRFLAERTGGTYSTLKVQPAELEDSGVYFCASSQVGSGGPPPADTQYFGPGTRLTVL.

The chain has TRBV6-1 and TRBJ2-1; as DNA is missing, the TRBD1 call by TCRdb cannot be tested. The CDR3 is 15 amino acids. From germline, CDR1 is MNHNS and CDR2 SASEGT. The CDR3 loop is CASSPGTITYNEQFF.

V and J are TRBV11-2 and TRBJ2-5; the TCRdb call, TRBD1, lacks DNA for checking. The germline V gene encodes CDR1 SGHAT and CDR2 FQNNGV. The length of the CDR3 is 14 residues. CDR3 loop: CASSRGTNQETQYF.

The chain employs TRBV4-1 and TRBJ2-5; the TCRdb D gene call, TRBD1, has no DNA to confirm it. The CDR3 length is 14 residues. From germline, CDR1 is MGHRA and CDR2 YSYEKL. CDR3: CASSVTGILETQYF.

The chain employs TRBV7-2 and TRBJ2-3; TCRdb proposes TRBD1, but this gene call is untestable without DNA. Germline values: CDR1 SGHTA, CDR2 FQGNSA. This CDR3 is built from 15 residues. CDR3 residues: CASSLGPARADTQYF.

This chain joins TRBV12-5 and TRBJ2-1; TCRdb designates TRBD1, a call that cannot be tested without DNA. The CDR3 contains 17 residues. Germline lookup yields CDR1 LGHNT and CDR2 FRNRAP. The CDR3 protein is CASGLVAGHIYYNEQFF.

This sequence joins TRBV4-3 and TRBJ2-1; TCRdb returns TRBD1, unconfirmable since there is no DNA. The CDR3 contains 15 residues. Germline V gene lookup returns CDR1 LGHNA and CDR2 YSLEER. The CDR3 protein is CASSQASRVSDEQFF.